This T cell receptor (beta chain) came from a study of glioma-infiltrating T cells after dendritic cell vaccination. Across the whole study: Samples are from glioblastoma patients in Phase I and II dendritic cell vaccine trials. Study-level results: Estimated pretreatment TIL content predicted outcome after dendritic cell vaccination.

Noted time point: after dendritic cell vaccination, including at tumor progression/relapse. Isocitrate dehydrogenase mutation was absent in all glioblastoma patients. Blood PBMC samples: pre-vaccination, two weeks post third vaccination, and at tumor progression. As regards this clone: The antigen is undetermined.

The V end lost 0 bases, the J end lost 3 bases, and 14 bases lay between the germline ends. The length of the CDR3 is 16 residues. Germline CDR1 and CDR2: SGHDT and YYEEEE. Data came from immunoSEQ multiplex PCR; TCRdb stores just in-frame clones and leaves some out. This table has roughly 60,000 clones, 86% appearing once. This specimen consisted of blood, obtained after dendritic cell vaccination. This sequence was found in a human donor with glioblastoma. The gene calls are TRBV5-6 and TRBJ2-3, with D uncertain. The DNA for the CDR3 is TGTGCCAGCAGCTTGGCCGTGAAACTTGAGACAGATACGCAGTATTTT. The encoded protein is CASSLAVKLETDTQYF.